The clone carrying this TCR beta chain turned up a few times. Its cognate antigen is unknown. V dropped 3 bases and J dropped 2 bases, with 6 bases sitting between them. Looked up from germline, CDR1 is MNHNS and CDR2 is SASEGT. The CDR3 length is 13 residues. The data originate from a study of identical twins. Study-level points and caveats: Zero-insertion analyses could be partly confounded by invariant MAIT and iNKT cells.

From the 5' RACE reads, TCRdb called clonotypes with MiXCR, one entry per CDR3 protein. Seen here are 100,000 or so distinct CDR3 sequences, about 5.6% observed once, and the top ten hold about 12%. Material for sequencing was memory T cells sorted from blood. V is TRBV6-1 and J is TRBJ2-3; D not resolved. The origin of this receptor is a woman aged 50 to 60 in good health. Here the CDR3 DNA reads TGTGCCAGCAGTGATCCCCCCACAGATACGCAGTATTTT. Amino acid sequence: CASSDPPTDTQYF.